This T cell receptor (beta chain) was found in a study of cytomegalovirus exposure and HLA in healthy donors (dated by TCRdb to the late 2010s). Study-level background: According to a later analysis, one platform produced both the 110 or so validation repertoires and the approximately 600 repertoires of the first cohort. The aim of the study was to test whether cataloging public T cell receptors could identify signatures of past pathogen exposure. Besides the first cohort of 666 subjects, a separate validation cohort made up of roughly 120 different subjects was used. High-throughput TCR immunosequencing, statistical association of individual TCRs with disease status, and machine learning were combined to predict cytomegalovirus infection status.

A note on this clone: It has no known antigen specificity. Base qualities are not at hand, and no much larger clone is one base apart.

Overall study results and their limits: A few of the identified cytomegalovirus-associated TCR beta chains were confirmed in vitro to be specific for cytomegalovirus antigens. In a later analysis, TCRs clustered in the first cohort were found to also tend to co-occur in the roughly 120 validation repertoires, with about 94% of cluster scores above 0. In the study, 150 to 200 TCR beta chains were listed as associated with cytomegalovirus. In both the original and validation cohorts, the classifier was reported to diagnose cytomegalovirus status with high specificity and sensitivity. Across donors, most TCR sequences were observed very rarely, whereas some public TCRs were present in many individuals. According to the authors, the approach could potentially be generalized to other disease states and immunological phenotypes. A later analysis lacked HLA typing for the validation cohort, so it scored co-occurrence in that cohort across all 110 or so repertoires.

The CDR3 spans 14 residues, from the cysteine through the phenylalanine. Only CDR3 DNA remains: 42 bases, in frame from the first base. V is cut back by 5 bases and J by 3 bases, with 3 bases in the junction unmatched. CDR1 and CDR2 are read off the germline V gene as SGHRS and YFSETQ. Library construction relied on the immunoSEQ multiplex PCR assay. The paper's processing steps were these. A statistical classification framework was developed to diagnose cytomegalovirus status using the catalog of TCR beta chain sequences. TCRdb took this table from immuneACCESS and kept in-frame rearrangements with V and J called. Such tables lack part of the clones; where checked against another copy, unresolved V genes explain under half of the gap, and the rest is unexplained. Clonal size and the V and J genes are those of that table, whereas D and trimming came from the DNA. A total of about 120,000 clones appear in this sample, about 89% of them only once. The ten largest account for roughly 2% of the sample.

Separate from the approximately 700-subject first cohort, the validation cohort of 95 to 150 subjects was the group to which the donors belonged. The receptor was derived from a woman younger than 35 in good health and CMV-seronegative. Sequenced: PBMCs. This chain is built from TRBV5-1 and TRBJ2-3, with 10 middle bases fitting TRBD1. The nucleotide sequence is TGCGCCAGCAGGCCGGGACAGGGGACAGATACGCAGTATTTT. The resulting protein is CASRPGQGTDTQYF.